The present T cell receptor beta chain was sequenced within a study of beta chain features in type 1 diabetes. Trimming stripped 0 bases from V and 6 bases from J, with 9 bases between. The germline V gene has CDR1 SGHNT and CDR2 YYREEE (reference sequence). The CDR3 has 13 residues. Isolated RNA was reverse transcribed in full, so expressed TCRB transcripts were sequenced. The protocol was immunoSEQ multiplex PCR, while the TCRdb copy is restricted to in-frame clones and leaves out a portion. Of 110,000 to 150,000 clones listed, about a tenth are singletons. This clone has only a few counts. The material sequenced was central memory CD4+ T cells from blood. The TCR sequence derives from a woman aged 35 to 49 in good health. This chain uses TRBV5-4 with TRBJ1-2; D might be TRBD1 (6 bases). The CDR3 here is CASSLDRDDGYTF. The CDR3, as DNA: TGTGCCAGCAGCTTGGACAGGGACGATGGCTACACCTTC.